A single sample is the source of the 18 T cell receptor beta chains below, sequenced in a study of Tregs in tolerant kidney transplant recipients. Here immunoSEQ multiplex PCR was the method, and the copy in TCRdb shows in-frame clones only, minus some. The sample features roughly 48,000 clones, with 0.7% to 0.95% in its top ten. Sequenced material: CD4+ T cells from blood, taken before the transplant. All receptors derive from a human donor who received a combined kidney and bone marrow transplant.

In the case of this clone: The CDR3 end lies 3 residues beyond the end of the read and is filled in from the germline J gene. The J gene is TRBJ2-2, the V gene TRBV7-3; tentatively, D is TRBD2 (5 bases). Per the germline V gene, CDR1 is SGHTA and CDR2 is FQGTGA. V shed 5 bases and J shed 5 bases, with 15 bases lying between them. There are 15 residues in the CDR3. The covered CDR3 bases are TGTGCCAGCAGCGCCCGGACTCGAGGGACCGGGGAG. Translation: CASSARTRGTGE. The full CDR3 protein reads CASSARTRGTGELFF.

Comments on this clone: The CDR3 end is not reached by the read, which stops 3 residues before it; the germline J gene fills it in. The gene calls are TRBV18 and TRBJ1-5; no clear D gene. The V end lost 0 bases, the J end lost 0 bases, and 9 bases lay between the germline ends. CDR1 KGHSH and CDR2 LQKENI come from the germline V gene. CDR3 length: 16 amino acids. CDR3 in amino acids: CASSPPYGSSNQPQHF. CDR3 DNA, as far as it was read: TGTGCCAGCTCACCACCTTATGGCAGTAGCAATCAGCCC. The full variable domain, its missing parts supplied by reference TRBV18 and TRBJ1-5, is NAGVMQNPRHLVRRRGQEARLRCSPMKGHSHVYWYRQLPEEGLKFMVYLQKENIIDESGMPKERFSAEFPKEGPSILRIQQVVRGDSAAYFCASSPPYGSSNQPQHFGDGTRLSIL.

As to this clone: The read comes to an end 3 residues before the CDR3 does, leaving the germline J gene to fill in the end. The chain has TRBV30 and TRBJ2-7; 7 bases agree with TRBD1. The CDR3 sequence is 12 residues long. Germline CDR1 is GTSNPN and CDR2 is SVGIG (reference sequence). V shed 4 bases and J 1 base; nucleotides not matched to a gene: 1. Incomplete CDR3 DNA: TGTGCCTGGAACAGGGGTTCCTACGAG. Amino acid sequence: CAWNRGSYE. The full CDR3 sequence reads CAWNRGSYEQYF.

Regarding this clone: The CDR3 end is not reached by the read, which stops 3 residues before it; the germline J gene fills it in. V gene TRBV11-3 combines with J gene TRBJ2-3, with TRBD1 matching over 8 bases. This CDR3 region has 14 residues. V lost 4 bases, J lost 1 base, and 1 base stayed unmatched. Germline loops: CDR1 SGHNT, CDR2 YENEEA. Partial CDR3 DNA: TGTGCCAGCAGCTCCAGGGGGCGCACAGATACG. Amino acid sequence: CASSSRGRTDT. The CDR3, in full, reads CASSSRGRTDTQYF. Looking up the rest from reference TRBV11-3 and TRBJ2-3 gives the full variable domain: EAGVVQSPRYKIIEKKQPVAFWCNPISGHNTLYWYLQNLGQGPELLIRYENEEAVDDSQLPKDRFSAERLKGVDSTLKIQPAELGDSAVYLCASSSRGRTDTQYFGPGTRLTVL.

Comment on this clone: The read terminates 3 residues ahead of where the CDR3 ends, so the germline J gene completes it. V is TRBV28 and J is TRBJ2-3, with 7 bases lining up with TRBD2. The ends lost 5 bases at V and 2 bases at J; junction bases unmatched: 10. CDR1 and CDR2 from the germline V gene are MDHEN and SYDVKM. CDR3 length: 16 residues. Incomplete CDR3 DNA: TGTGCCAGCAGTGCCCCCGGGACTACCGACACAGATACG. It specifies CASSAPGTTDTDT. The CDR3 in full is CASSAPGTTDTDTQYF.

A note on this clone: The CDR3 end is not reached by the read, which stops 3 residues before it; the germline J gene fills it in. The V and J genes are TRBV5-6 and TRBJ2-7; 7 positions agree with TRBD1. Germline-derived CDR1 and CDR2 are SGHDT and YYEEEE. This CDR3 contains 15 residues. V was clipped by 4 bases and J by 3 bases; unmatched bases: 10. Incomplete CDR3 DNA: TGTGCCAGCAGCCGACTCACAGGGGTAAGCTACGAG. This translates into CASSRLTGVSYE. The complete CDR3 protein is CASSRLTGVSYEQYF.

In the case of this clone: The read terminates 3 residues ahead of where the CDR3 ends, so the germline J gene completes it. The rearrangement joins TRBV30 to TRBJ2-5, with D perhaps TRBD1 (6 bases). The CDR3 runs to 14 residues. Looked up from germline, CDR1 is GTSNPN and CDR2 is SVGIG (reference sequence). Between the trimmed V and J ends, which lost 4 bases and 5 bases, there was a span of 17 bases. CDR3 DNA (partial): TGTGCCTGGACCGGGACACCCGAGAGGGAGACC. Protein: CAWTGTPERET. The complete CDR3 sequence is CAWTGTPERETQYF.

In regard to this clone: The read finishes 3 residues shy of the CDR3 end, and the germline J gene is used to complete it. The chain is built from TRBV7-2 and TRBJ2-1, with unresolved D. V lost 4 bases to trimming and J lost 6 bases, with 7 bases between them. CDR3 length: 12 residues. Per germline, CDR1 SGHTA and CDR2 FQGNSA. The CDR3 protein is CASSSDTNEQFF. The sequenced part of the CDR3 DNA is TGTGCCAGCAGCTCAGACACCAATGAG.

Comments on this clone: The read is 3 residues too short to cover the CDR3 end, so that end is filled in from the germline J gene. The chain combines TRBV6-2 or TRBV6-3 with TRBJ2-7; TRBD2 matches at 11 bases. CDR3 size: 15 residues. Germline V CDR1 and CDR2: MNHEY, SVGEGT. Trimming removed 4 bases from V and 3 bases from J; junction bases left unmatched: 5. The CDR3 bases that were read are TGTGCCAGCAGTTCCTTCACTAGCGGGAGCTACGAG. Protein: CASSSFTSGSYE. The entire CDR3 protein reads CASSSFTSGSYEQYF.

In the case of this clone: Read coverage stops 3 residues before the CDR3 terminus; the germline J gene supplies the remainder. This sequence joins TRBV10-3 and TRBJ2-4; D ambiguous. The V gene's germline CDR1 is ENHRY and CDR2 SYGVKD. V lost 2 bases to trimming and J lost 0 bases, with 8 bases between them. CDR3 length: 15 amino acids. CDR3 DNA, as far as it was read: TGTGCCATCAGTGAGAATACAGCAGCCAAAAACATT. It codes for CAISENTAAKNI. The full CDR3 reads CAISENTAAKNIQYF.

For this clone: The CDR3 end lies 3 residues beyond the end of the read and is filled in from the germline J gene. V gene TRBV6-7 combines with J gene TRBJ2-7; 8 bases fit TRBD1. TRBV6-7 is marked as an open reading frame, function uncertain. Unmatched junction bases numbered 13, after V lost 8 bases and J lost 4 bases. This CDR3 contains 15 residues. The CDR3 DNA, read in part, is TGTGCCAGCCCCTCTTACACAGGGGGAGTGTACGAG. This sequence encodes CASPSYTGGVYE. Given in full, the CDR3 is CASPSYTGGVYEQYF.

Turning to this clone: With the read ending 3 residues before the CDR3 end, the germline J gene is used to fill in that end. The chain recombines TRBV20-1 with TRBJ2-7; 11 bases map to TRBD2. V lost 5 bases to trimming and J lost 2 bases; unmatched junction nucleotides: 17. There are 18 residues in the CDR3. The germline CDR1 and CDR2 sequences are DFQATT and SNEGSKA (reference sequence). The CDR3 bases that were read are TGCAGTGCTCCTAAAAACGAAATAGCGGGAGGGCCCCCCTACGAG. Residues: CSAPKNEIAGGPPYE. In full, the CDR3 is CSAPKNEIAGGPPYEQYF.

On this clone: The missing CDR3 end, 3 residues past where the read stops, is filled in from the germline J gene. V and J are TRBV5-1 and TRBJ2-6; D gene uncertain. V was trimmed by 4 bases and J by 2 bases, leaving 10 bases between them. CDR3 length: 15 amino acids. Germline CDR1 SGHRS, CDR2 YFSETQ. The CDR3 sequence: CASSEGFTGANVLTF. CDR3 DNA, as far as it was read: TGCGCCAGCAGCGAAGGGTTCACTGGGGCCAACGTC.

As concerns this clone: The read gets to within 3 residues of the CDR3 end, and the germline J gene fills in the rest. The gene calls are TRBV6-1 and TRBJ1-1; possibly TRBD1 for D (6 bases). Deletions cut 3 bases from V and 5 bases from J, with 10 bases between. Germline V gene sequence: CDR1 MNHNS, CDR2 SASEGT. This CDR3 has 13 amino acids. CDR3 amino acids: CASSEGGRTEAFF. The DNA read from the CDR3 is TGTGCCAGCAGTGAGGGGGGGCGGACTGAA.

With respect to this clone: The missing CDR3 end, 3 residues past where the read stops, is filled in from the germline J gene. This rearrangement joins TRBV30 to TRBJ2-7; 7 bases fit TRBD2. Germline values: CDR1 GTSNPN, CDR2 SVGIG (reference sequence). The V and J ends lost 2 bases and 3 bases, in that order; junction bases with no gene match: 10. This CDR3 has 15 amino acids. The CDR3 spells CAWSHKRDPYYEQYF. The covered CDR3 bases are TGTGCCTGGAGTCACAAGCGGGACCCTTACTACGAG.

Concerning this clone: The sequence runs out 3 residues before the end of the CDR3; the remainder is reconstructed from the germline J gene. This chain links TRBV5-1 with TRBJ2-5, with D possibly TRBD2 on 6 matching bases. V was shortened by 0 bases and J by 3 bases, with 12 bases between the two germline ends. The CDR3 is made up of 15 amino acids. Germline V gene sequence: CDR1 SGHRS, CDR2 YFSETQ. CDR3 DNA (partial): TGCGCCAGCAGCTTGGCTGGCAGGGAGGAAGAGACC. Its translation: CASSLAGREEET. The whole CDR3 reads CASSLAGREEETQYF. The full variable domain, in which reference TRBV5-1 and TRBJ2-5 provide the parts outside the CDR3, is KAGVTQTPRYLIKTRGQQVTLSCSPISGHRSVSWYQQTPGQGLQFLFEYFSETQRNKGNFPGRFSGRQFSNSRSEMNVSTLELGDSALYLCASSLAGREEETQYFGPGTRLLVL.

Comments on this clone: Sequencing ends 3 residues short of the CDR3 end; the germline J gene provides the rest. The V call is TRBV29-1, the J call TRBJ1-2; D gene unclear. Germline V CDR1 and CDR2: SQVTM, ANQGSEA. The CDR3 totals 12 residues. V lost 2 bases, J lost 3 bases, and 7 bases lay in between. The part of the CDR3 DNA that was read is TGCAGCGTTGAATTCCATCACTATGGC. It specifies CSVEFHHYG. The CDR3 reads in full as CSVEFHHYGYTF.

About this clone: The read ends 3 residues shy of where the CDR3 ends; the end is completed using the germline J gene. The chain has TRBV19 and TRBJ2-1, with 12 bases aligning to TRBD2. The CDR3 covers 16 residues. Germline V gene data show CDR1 as LNHDA and CDR2 as SQIVND (reference sequence). V was clipped by 5 bases and J by 3 bases; unmatched bases: 5. The CDR3 DNA, read in part, is TGTGCCAGTAGTCCATTGACTAGCGGGGGCTACAATGAG. It encodes CASSPLTSGGYNE. The CDR3 in full is CASSPLTSGGYNEQFF.